Sequencing of this TCR beta chain was carried out in a study of shared clonotypes between healthy human individuals. Running of the assay took place at deep level. Repertoires were generated with immunoSEQ multiplex PCR, while TCRdb's copy carries only in-frame clones and drops some. The sample consists of about 1.9 million clones, 93% of them appearing once. Terminally differentiated effector memory CD45RA+ cells were left out of the naive CD8 fraction, which was CD45RO-negative and positively selected for CCR7. The sequenced material came from naive CD8+ T cells from PBMCs. This receptor was obtained from a man aged 18 to 30 in good health. Some clones in this sample may be carry-over from other donors' samples.

CDR3 region: CASSFRTGGPDTQYF. The CDR3 DNA is TGTGCCAGCAGTTTTAGGACAGGGGGTCCAGATACGCAGTATTTT. The chain uses TRBV27 and TRBJ2-3; 10 bases are shared with TRBD1. The CDR3 length is 15 residues. Germline V CDR1 and CDR2: MNHEY, SMNVEV (reference sequence). V shed 3 bases and J 4 bases; nucleotides not matched to a gene: 4.